Presented here are 12 T cell receptor beta chains from one specimen sequenced in a study of T cell repertoires in cytomegalovirus infection. TCRdb fed the reads into MiXCR, producing one record per CDR3 protein. In the table there are roughly 800,000 distinct CDR3 sequences, 25% to 30% of which are singletons. These receptors' targets are unknown. The specimen comprised cultured CD8+ T cells from PBMCs, sampled from culture after CMV antigen stimulation. Every receptor here comes from a human donor in good health (CMV status not recorded). Some clones in this sample may be carry-over from other donors' samples.

The rearrangement uses TRBV20-1 and TRBJ2-2, with TRBD1 matching over 11 bases. Germline V CDR1 and CDR2: DFQATT, SNEGSKA (reference sequence). Losses at the gene ends were 3 bases for V and 3 bases for J; bases not matched to a gene: 3. The CDR3 is made up of 15 amino acids. CDR3: CSARGQGVYTGELFF. CDR3 DNA sequence: TGCAGTGCTAGGGGACAGGGGGTGTACACCGGGGAGCTGTTTTTT.

A remark on this clonotype: With a much larger clone just one base away, this may be a read error. The V gene is TRBV27, the J gene TRBJ1-1; D gene uncertain. The germline CDR1 and CDR2 sequences are MNHEY and SMNVEV (reference sequence). There are 14 residues in the CDR3. The CDR3 protein is CASSSPGENTEASF. Here the CDR3 DNA reads TGTGCCAGCAGTTCTCCGGGTGAGAACACTGAAGCTTCCTTT.

This chain links TRBV7-9 with TRBJ2-7; D is tentatively TRBD1 or TRBD2 (5 bases each). Germline CDR1 and CDR2: SEHNR and FQNEAQ (reference sequence). The V end was cut by 5 bases, the J end by 3 bases, with 8 bases between. The CDR3 is 12 residues long. CDR3 DNA: TGTGCCAGCAGCAGGGACCTCTACGAGCAGTACGTC. Protein: CASSRDLYEQYV.

This rearrangement joins TRBV2 to TRBJ2-7; D is possibly TRBD2 (6 bases). This CDR3 has 12 amino acids. Per the germline V gene, CDR1 is SNHLY and CDR2 is FYNNEI. The ends were cut back, 6 bases at V and 7 bases at J, with 13 bases in the middle. The CDR3 spells CASRQAGNEQYV. The DNA of the CDR3 is TGTGCCAGCAGGCAGGCGGGAAATGAGCAGTACGTC.

The V gene is TRBV12-3 or TRBV12-4, the J gene TRBJ2-1, with 13 bases identical to TRBD2. V was clipped by 4 bases and J by 5 bases; unmatched bases: 5. The CDR3 is made up of 16 amino acids. The chain's CDR3 is CASSSPGTSGDNEQFF. The CDR3 DNA follows: TGTGCCAGCAGTTCCCCCGGGACTAGCGGGGACAATGAGCAGTTCTTC.

This clonotype was seen repeatedly, ten times or more. This chain uses TRBV7-2 with TRBJ2-3; D not resolved. The CDR3 is 12 residues long. Trimming removed 6 bases from V and 4 bases from J, with 8 bases in between. Germline CDR1 is SGHTA and CDR2 is FQGNSA. CDR3 coding DNA: TGTGCCAGCAGTCCCCCCCCAGATACGCAGTATTTT. This codes for CASSPPPDTQYF. The entire variable domain, with the rest obtained from reference TRBV7-2 and TRBJ2-3, is as follows: GAGVSQSPSNKVTEKGKDVELRCDPISGHTALYWYRQSLGQGLEFLIYFQGNSAPDKSGLPSDRFSAERTGGSVSTLTIQRTQQEDSAVYLCASSPPPDTQYFGPGTRLTVL.

This chain links TRBV11-1 with TRBJ2-7, with D perhaps assigned TRBD1 or TRBD2 (5 bases each). This CDR3 has 14 amino acids. Germline CDR1 reads SGHAT; CDR2 reads FQDESV (reference sequence). V lost 0 bases and J lost 3, with 9 bases in between. The CDR3 nucleotides read TGTGCCAGCAGCTTAGCCGGGGCGGGCTACGAGCAGTACGTC. Translation: CASSLAGAGYEQYV.

This chain uses TRBV7-9 with TRBJ1-2; tentatively, D is TRBD1 (5 bases). V lost 4 bases and J 5 bases, leaving 14 bases between the germline ends. CDR1 and CDR2 (germline): SEHNR, FQNEAQ (reference sequence). This CDR3 contains 14 residues. DNA for the CDR3: TGTGCCAGCAGCTCATCAGACAGCAGATATGGCTACACCTTC. It specifies CASSSSDSRYGYTF.

The CDR3 reads CFGDPFGELFF. The CDR3, as DNA: TGTTTTGGAGACCCGTTCGGGGAGCTGTTTTTT. The chain joins TRBV7-9 to TRBJ2-2; no clear D gene. CDR3 length: 11 residues. The V gene's germline CDR1 is SEHNR and CDR2 FQNEAQ (reference sequence).

The genes are TRBV6-4 and TRBJ1-5; D is ambiguous. V dropped 6 bases and J dropped 0 bases, with 12 bases sitting between them. The CDR3 length is 15 residues. From germline, CDR1 is MRHNA and CDR2 SNTAGT. CDR3 nucleotide sequence: TGTGCCAGCAGGAATATGGGGTATAGCAATCAGCCCCAGCATTTT. Residues: CASRNMGYSNQPQHF.

This sequence joins TRBV15 and TRBJ2-5; D is ambiguous. The germline V gene encodes CDR1 LNHNV and CDR2 YYDKDF (reference sequence). The ends were cut back, 6 bases at V and 1 base at J, with 9 bases in the middle. This CDR3 contains 13 residues. Here the CDR3 DNA reads TGTGCCACCAGAGACACGGGCCAAGAGACCCAGTACTTC. This sequence encodes CATRDTGQETQYF.

This clonotype was detected once. The rearrangement joins TRBV6-2 or TRBV6-3 to TRBJ2-7; D possibly corresponds to TRBD2 (5 bases). V gave up 7 bases and J gave up 2 bases, with 15 bases separating them. The CDR3 extends over 14 amino acids. CDR1 and CDR2 (germline): MNHEY, SVGEGT. The CDR3 loop reads CASTFLAKTYEQYF. In nucleotides, the CDR3 is TGTGCCAGCACCTTTCTAGCCAAAACCTACGAGCAGTACTTC.